The TCR beta chain under discussion was sequenced for a study of blood T cell repertoires in COVID-19. Germline loops: CDR1 SQVTM, CDR2 ANQGSEA. V lost 7 bases to trimming and J lost 1 base, with 8 bases between them. This CDR3 region has 13 residues. Clones were read by immunoSEQ multiplex PCR, and TCRdb kept only the in-frame ones, dropping some. The sample consists of approximately 150,000 clones, over 70% of them appearing once. The sequence derives from a woman aged 40 to 55 with acute COVID-19. This chain joins TRBV29-1 and TRBJ2-6; a possible D gene is TRBD1 (5 bases). Material for sequencing was PBMCs or T cells enriched from blood (not recorded which). The CDR3 DNA sequence: TGCAGCGCAAGACAGTCTGGGGCCAACGTCCTGACTTTC. It translates to CSARQSGANVLTF.